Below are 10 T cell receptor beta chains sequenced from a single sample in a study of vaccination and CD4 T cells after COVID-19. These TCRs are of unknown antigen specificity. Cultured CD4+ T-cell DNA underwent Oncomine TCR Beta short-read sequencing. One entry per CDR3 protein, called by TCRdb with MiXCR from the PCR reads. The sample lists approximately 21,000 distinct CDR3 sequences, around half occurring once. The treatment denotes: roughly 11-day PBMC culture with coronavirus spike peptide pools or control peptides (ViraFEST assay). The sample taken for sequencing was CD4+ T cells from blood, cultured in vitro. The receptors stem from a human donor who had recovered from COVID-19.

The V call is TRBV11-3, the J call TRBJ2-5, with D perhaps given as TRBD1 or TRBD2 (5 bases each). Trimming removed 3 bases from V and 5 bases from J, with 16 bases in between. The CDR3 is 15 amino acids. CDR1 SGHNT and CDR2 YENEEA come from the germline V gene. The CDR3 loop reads CASSFRGARGETQYF. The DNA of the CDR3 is TGTGCCAGCAGCTTTAGAGGGGCCAGAGGGGAGACCCAGTACTTC.

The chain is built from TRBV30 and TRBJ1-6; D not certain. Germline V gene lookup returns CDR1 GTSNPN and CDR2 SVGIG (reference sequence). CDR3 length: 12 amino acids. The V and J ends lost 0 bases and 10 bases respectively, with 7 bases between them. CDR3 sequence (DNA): TGTGCCTGGAGTGTAACTGGATCACCCCTCCACTTT. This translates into CAWSVTGSPLHF.

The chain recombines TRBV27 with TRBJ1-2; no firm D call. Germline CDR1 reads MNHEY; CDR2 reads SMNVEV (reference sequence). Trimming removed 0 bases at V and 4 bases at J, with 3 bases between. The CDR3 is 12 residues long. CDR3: CASSLSGYGYTF. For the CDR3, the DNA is TGTGCCAGCAGTTTATCCGGCTATGGCTACACCTTC.

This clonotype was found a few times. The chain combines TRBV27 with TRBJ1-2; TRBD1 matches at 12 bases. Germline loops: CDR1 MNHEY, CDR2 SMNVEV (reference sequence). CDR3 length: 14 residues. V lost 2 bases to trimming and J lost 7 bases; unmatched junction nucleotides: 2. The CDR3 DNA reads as TGTGCCAGCAGTTTAGGGACAGGGGGCCGTGGCTACACCTTC. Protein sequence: CASSLGTGGRGYTF.

CDR3 sequence (DNA): TGCAGTGCTAGAGATATGCGGGGGGGCCCTTTAAACATTCAGTACTTC. It yields the protein CSARDMRGGPLNIQYF. The V call is TRBV20-1, the J call TRBJ2-4; 9 nucleotides align to TRBD2. Germline V gene sequence: CDR1 DFQATT, CDR2 SNEGSKA (reference sequence). The CDR3 runs 16 residues. V gave up 0 bases and J gave up 6 bases; unmatched junction bases: 9.

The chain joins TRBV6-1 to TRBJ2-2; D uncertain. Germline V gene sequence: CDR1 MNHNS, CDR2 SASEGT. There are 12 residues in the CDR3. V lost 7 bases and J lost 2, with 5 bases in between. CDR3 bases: TGTGCCAGCACCCCTAACACCGGGGAGCTGTTTTTT. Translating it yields CASTPNTGELFF.

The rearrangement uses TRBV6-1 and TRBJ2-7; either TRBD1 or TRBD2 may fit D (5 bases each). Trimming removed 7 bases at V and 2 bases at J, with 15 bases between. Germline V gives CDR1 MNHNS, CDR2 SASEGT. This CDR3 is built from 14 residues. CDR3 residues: CASIPYRGAYEQYF. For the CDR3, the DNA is TGTGCCAGCATCCCCTACCGGGGCGCCTACGAGCAGTACTTC.

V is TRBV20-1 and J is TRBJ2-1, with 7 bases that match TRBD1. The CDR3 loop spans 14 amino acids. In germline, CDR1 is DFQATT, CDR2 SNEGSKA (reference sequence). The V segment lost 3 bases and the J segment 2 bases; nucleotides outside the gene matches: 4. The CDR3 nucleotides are TGCAGTGCTAGCGGGCAGGGGGCCTACAATGAGCAGTTCTTC. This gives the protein CSASGQGAYNEQFF.

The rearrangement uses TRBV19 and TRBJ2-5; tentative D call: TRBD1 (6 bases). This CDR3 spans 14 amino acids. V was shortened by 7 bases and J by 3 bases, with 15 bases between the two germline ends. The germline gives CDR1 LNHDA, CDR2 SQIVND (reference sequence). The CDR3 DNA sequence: TGTGCCAGTACCGAAAACCGGGACAAAGAGACCCAGTACTTC. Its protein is CASTENRDKETQYF.

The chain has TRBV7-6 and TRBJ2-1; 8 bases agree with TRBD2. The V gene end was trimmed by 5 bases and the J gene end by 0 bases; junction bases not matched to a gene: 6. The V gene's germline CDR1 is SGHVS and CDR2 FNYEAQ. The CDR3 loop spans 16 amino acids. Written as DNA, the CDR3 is TGTGCCAGCAGCACGACTCGGGGGGGCTCCTACAATGAGCAGTTCTTC. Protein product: CASSTTRGGSYNEQFF.